Shown below are 18 T cell receptor beta chains from a single sample sequenced in a study of CD4+ T cells in melanoma. The table came from immunoSEQ multiplex PCR; TCRdb's copy has only in-frame clones and leaves some out. The sample includes about 8,800 clones, about 73% of them seen just once. Sequenced input: cells from a culture (not recorded whether cultured in vitro). The receptor source for this set is a human donor with melanoma.

The chain recombines TRBV4-1 with TRBJ1-4, with D possibly being TRBD1 (5 bases). The CDR3 consists of 12 residues. Germline V gene sequence: CDR1 MGHRA, CDR2 YSYEKL. V shed 0 bases and J shed 14 bases, with 10 bases lying between them. In DNA, the CDR3 is TGCGCCAGCAGCCAAGATTGGGGGTCCCTGTTTTTT. It specifies CASSQDWGSLFF.

Within the sample, this clone is medium-sized. The CDR3 loop reads CSVAGVSLNTEAFF. CDR3 DNA: TGCAGCGTTGCGGGCGTCTCCTTGAACACTGAAGCTTTCTTT. This chain connects TRBV29-1 to TRBJ1-1; no clear D gene. The germline gives CDR1 SQVTM, CDR2 ANQGSEA. This CDR3 region has 14 residues. V lost 4 bases, J lost 0 bases, and 12 bases lay in between.

This clone has only one observation. CDR3 sequence: CASGTQGAFGNTIYF. Written as DNA, the CDR3 is TGTGCCAGCGGTACGCAGGGGGCGTTTGGAAACACCATATATTTT. The rearrangement joins TRBV2 to TRBJ1-3, with 8 nucleotides matching TRBD1. CDR3 size: 15 residues. Per the germline V gene, CDR1 is SNHLY and CDR2 is FYNNEI. V gave up 8 bases and J gave up 3 bases; unmatched junction bases: 9.

V and J are TRBV4-1 and TRBJ2-7; 10 bases agree with TRBD2. Germline CDR1 reads MGHRA; CDR2 reads YSYEKL. The V segment lost 4 bases and the J segment 5 bases; nucleotides outside the gene matches: 8. The CDR3 consists of 15 residues. Here the CDR3 DNA reads TGCGCCAGCAGCCGCCTAGCGGGGGAAGAGGACGAGCAGTACTTC. Amino acids: CASSRLAGEEDEQYF.

The gene calls are TRBV5-4 and TRBJ2-1, with TRBD2 identical over 7 bases. The CDR3 consists of 14 residues. Trimming removed 3 bases from V and 4 bases from J; junction bases left unmatched: 4. Germline assignment: CDR1 SGHNT and CDR2 YYREEE (reference sequence). The DNA for the CDR3 is TGTGCCAGCAGCTCCGGGGGGAAGTACAATGAGCAGTTCTTC. Amino acids: CASSSGGKYNEQFF. Together with reference TRBV5-4 and TRBJ2-1, the CDR3 gives the full variable domain: ETGVTQSPTHLIKTRGQQVTLRCSSQSGHNTVSWYQQALGQGPQFIFQYYREEENGRGNFPPRFSGLQFPNYSSELNVNALELDDSALYLCASSSGGKYNEQFFGPGTRLTVL.

This clone came up once. The V gene is TRBV28, the J gene TRBJ2-1; TRBD1 agrees at 10 bases. Germline V gene lookup returns CDR1 MDHEN and CDR2 SYDVKM. CDR3 size: 15 residues. The V gene end was trimmed by 10 bases and the J gene end by 2 bases; junction bases not matched to a gene: 8. The CDR3 DNA reads TGTGCCAATGACTCGACAGGGGGCCCCTACAATGAGCAGTTCTTC. Protein: CANDSTGGPYNEQFF.

The V gene is TRBV10-3, the J gene TRBJ1-4; 7 bases fit TRBD1. This CDR3 contains 13 residues. V dropped 10 bases and J dropped 2; count of bases not matched to a gene: 4. Germline CDR1 and CDR2: ENHRY and SYGVKD. The CDR3 coding sequence is TGTGCCACCAGGGGGACGACTAATGAAAAACTGTTTTTT. Translation: CATRGTTNEKLFF.

The genes are TRBV15 and TRBJ1-6; D gene uncertain. Trimming removed 5 bases from V and 0 bases from J, with 11 bases in between. The CDR3 covers 16 residues. Germline CDR1 is LNHNV and CDR2 is YYDKDF (reference sequence). The CDR3 DNA sequence: TGTGCCACCAGCGTTCAGCAGAGCTCCTATAATTCACCCCTCCACTTT. This sequence encodes CATSVQQSSYNSPLHF.

In its sample, this clone was seen once. The V call is TRBV11-1, the J call TRBJ2-1, with D tentatively TRBD2 (6 bases). The CDR3 consists of 16 residues. V lost 5 bases, J lost 0 bases, and 14 bases lay in between. CDR1 and CDR2 from the germline V gene are SGHAT and FQDESV (reference sequence). In nucleotides, the CDR3 is TGTGCCAGCAGCCCCAGGGACTCGAGCTCCTACAATGAGCAGTTCTTC. This codes for CASSPRDSSSYNEQFF.

The CDR3: CASRMELAGWTYQETQYF. For the CDR3, the DNA is TGCGCCAGCCGAATGGAACTTGCAGGGTGGACGTACCAAGAGACCCAGTACTTC. The chain carries TRBV5-1 and TRBJ2-5; the D gene is possibly TRBD1 (5 bases). The CDR3 length is 18 residues. The V gene lost 7 bases and the J gene lost 0 bases, with 25 bases spanning the gap. In germline, CDR1 is SGHRS, CDR2 YFSETQ.

The chain links TRBV10-2 to TRBJ1-2; no definite D call. V lost 8 bases to trimming and J lost 0 bases, with 16 bases between them. The V gene's germline CDR1 is WSHSY and CDR2 SAAADI. CDR3 size: 15 residues. This CDR3 is CASQPRPATNYGYTF. The CDR3 DNA follows: TGCGCCAGCCAACCCAGACCAGCTACTAACTATGGCTACACCTTC.

This chain links TRBV19 with TRBJ1-2; weak D call: TRBD1 (5 bases). The V end lost 2 bases, the J end lost 8 bases, and 15 bases lay between the germline ends. CDR1 is LNHDA, CDR2 SQIVND, per germline (reference sequence). There are 14 residues in the CDR3. The CDR3 loop reads CASSIPERGGGYTF. CDR3 in DNA: TGTGCCAGTAGTATACCCGAAAGGGGTGGCGGCTACACCTTC.

This clone is judged large. V is TRBV4-1 and J is TRBJ2-7; 10 nucleotides align to TRBD2. Germline V gene sequence: CDR1 MGHRA, CDR2 YSYEKL. V was clipped by 1 base and J by 4 bases; unmatched bases: 4. CDR3 length equals 15 residues. As DNA, the CDR3 is TGCGCCAGCAGCCAAGCTAGCGGGGGAGCTTACGAGCAGTACTTC. This sequence encodes CASSQASGGAYEQYF.

V usage is TRBV18 and J usage is TRBJ1-5; D remains ambiguous. V lost 2 bases and J lost 4, with 12 bases in between. Germline loops: CDR1 KGHSH, CDR2 LQKENI. The CDR3 loop spans 15 amino acids. The CDR3 protein is CASSPGLTRNQPQHF. The DNA of the CDR3 is TGTGCCAGCTCACCAGGGCTTACCCGTAATCAGCCCCAGCATTTT.

The V gene is TRBV5-5, the J gene TRBJ2-1; TRBD1 is a possible D gene (5 bases). The CDR3 has 13 residues. Germline lookup yields CDR1 SGHKS and CDR2 YYEKEE (reference sequence). Trimming left V 1 base short and J 4 bases short, with 6 bases between. The CDR3 DNA sequence: TGTGCCAGCAGCTTGACAGGTTACAATGAGCAGTTCTTC. Translated, it gives CASSLTGYNEQFF.

The chain is built from TRBV5-1 and TRBJ2-7, with a possible D match to TRBD2 (5 bases). The CDR3 is 13 amino acids. The V gene's germline CDR1 is SGHRS and CDR2 YFSETQ. Trimming pared 2 bases from V and 7 bases from J, leaving 13 bases between. The CDR3 protein is CASSFVAPGEQYF. The CDR3 region has the DNA TGCGCCAGCAGCTTTGTAGCGCCGGGAGAGCAGTACTTC.

This chain connects TRBV6-5 to TRBJ2-7; D is unclear. Germline loops: CDR1 MNHEY, CDR2 SVGAGI. Trimming cost V 6 bases and J 0 bases, with 12 bases left between them. The CDR3 extends over 14 amino acids. CDR3 nucleotides: TGTGCCAGCAGCCGATCGACCTTCTCCTACGAGCAGTACTTC. As protein: CASSRSTFSYEQYF.

This chain links TRBV7-2 with TRBJ2-4; 7 bases match TRBD2. CDR1 SGHTA and CDR2 FQGNSA come from the germline V gene. The CDR3 loop spans 14 amino acids. The ends lost 4 bases at V and 4 bases at J; junction bases unmatched: 4. The CDR3 reads CASSSGTTKNIQYF. The CDR3 nucleotides read TGTGCCAGCAGCTCCGGGACTACTAAAAACATTCAGTACTTC.